This T cell receptor (beta chain) was recorded in a study of patients and donors after allogeneic stem cell transplantation. TCRdb reprocessed the RT-PCR reads with MiXCR, giving one entry per CDR3 protein. Of 920,000 or so distinct CDR3 sequences listed, roughly 18% were seen once; the top ten hold around 6%. From germline, CDR1 is SEHNR and CDR2 FQNEAQ (reference sequence). V was pared by 5 bases and J by 6 bases, with 13 bases between. CDR3 length equals 13 residues. The receptor was isolated from a human donor who was either an allogeneic HSCT recipient or a stem cell or donor lymphocyte infusion donor (not recorded which). It is not recorded whose cells these are; they may come from a transplant donor. The sequenced sample consisted of blood, either unsorted or a sorted T cell fraction (not recorded which). The chain carries TRBV7-9 and TRBJ1-2, with a weak D call TRBD1 (5 bases). The CDR3, as DNA: TGTGCCAGCAGCATCAGGGTAGAGGATGGCTACACCTTC. Translating it yields CASSIRVEDGYTF.